This T cell receptor beta chain comes out of a study of cytomegalovirus exposure and HLA in healthy donors. Study results and limitations: Most TCR sequences proved rare, with some public TCRs found in many donors.

The CDR3 runs to 15 residues. CDR1 is SNHLY, CDR2 FYNNEI, per germline. With V trimmed by 6 bases and J by 1 base, 5 bases remained unmatched. This clone has just a few counts. Antigen unknown. Measured with immunoSEQ multiplex PCR; TCRdb has only the in-frame clones, and not every one. The sample has around 54,000 clones; approximately 89% are singletons. The rearrangement uses TRBV2 and TRBJ2-3; 9 bases fit TRBD1. The sequence derives from a young woman in good health and CMV-seropositive. Material for sequencing was PBMCs. CDR3 bases: TGTGCCAGCAGAGGGACAGGGTACGGCACAGATACGCAGTATTTT. Translating gives CASRGTGYGTDTQYF.